This T cell receptor (beta chain) was sequenced during a study of OX40 agonist ivuxolimab in advanced cancers. There are 15 residues in the CDR3. Germline values: CDR1 MDHEN, CDR2 SYDVKM. Losses at the gene ends were 1 base for V and 6 bases for J; bases not matched to a gene: 4. About this clone itself: No antigen is known for it.

Clones were read by immunoSEQ multiplex PCR, and TCRdb kept only the in-frame ones, dropping some. The data show approximately 65,000 clones, about 82% seen once. Points from the study as a whole: CD8+ T cells showed, on average, more clonal expansion than CD4+ cells.

This clonotype was sampled from an adult with an advanced solid tumor such as melanoma, head and neck, liver or kidney cancer. The sample here was CD4+ or CD8+ T cells sorted from blood, taken in a trial of the OX40 agonist ivuxolimab. The chain links TRBV28 to TRBJ2-2; 8 bases match TRBD2. CDR3 sequence reads: CASSLFSGGAGELFF. DNA of the CDR3: TGTGCCAGCAGTTTATTTTCGGGAGGGGCCGGGGAGCTGTTTTTT.